This T cell receptor beta chain was obtained from a study of vaccination and CD4 T cells after COVID-19. For the study at large: The study collected post-vaccine samples a median about 71 days after dose two, with a range of 14 to 241. Whole-study findings and limits: In convalescent patients, a median about 86% of reactive clones appeared only post-vaccination.

In its sample, this clonotype was seen once. Its antigen is still unknown. Oncomine TCR Beta short-read sequencing was applied to DNA from cultured CD4+ T cells. MiXCR, applied by TCRdb to the PCR reads, yields one record per CDR3 protein. The sample records 9,000 to 13,000 distinct CDR3 sequences, approximately 73% being singletons. Treatment indicated: approximately nine-day PBMC culture with coronavirus spike peptide pools or control peptides (ViraFEST assay). In the ViraFEST assay, peptide-pool expansion preceded TCR sequencing of expanded clonotypes. The CDR3 has 15 amino acids. Trimming cost V 5 bases and J 5 bases; bases outside gene matches: 10. Germline V lookup: CDR1 MNHEY, CDR2 SMNVEV (reference sequence).

Sequenced sample: CD4+ T cells from blood, cultured in vitro. The source of this sequence is a human donor who had recovered from COVID-19. V usage is TRBV27 and J usage is TRBJ1-2; 8 bases align to TRBD1. The CDR3 protein is CASSRRQGPLYGYTF. The CDR3, as DNA: TGTGCCAGCAGTAGAAGACAGGGGCCGCTTTATGGCTACACCTTC.